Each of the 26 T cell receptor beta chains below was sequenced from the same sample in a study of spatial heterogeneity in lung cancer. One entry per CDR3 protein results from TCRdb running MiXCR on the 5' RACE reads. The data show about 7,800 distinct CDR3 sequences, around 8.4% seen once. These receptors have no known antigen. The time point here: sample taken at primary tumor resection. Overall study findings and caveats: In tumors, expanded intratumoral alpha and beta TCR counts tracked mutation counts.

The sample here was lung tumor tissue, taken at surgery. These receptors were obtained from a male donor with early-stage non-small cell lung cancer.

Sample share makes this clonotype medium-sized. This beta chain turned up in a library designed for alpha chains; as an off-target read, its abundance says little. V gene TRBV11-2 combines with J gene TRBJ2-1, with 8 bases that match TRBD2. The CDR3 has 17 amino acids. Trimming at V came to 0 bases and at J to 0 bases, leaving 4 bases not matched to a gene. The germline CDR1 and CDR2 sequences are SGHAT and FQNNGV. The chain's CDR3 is CASSLETGGSSYNEQFF. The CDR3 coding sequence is TGTGCCAGCAGCTTAGAAACGGGAGGGAGCTCCTACAATGAGCAGTTCTTC. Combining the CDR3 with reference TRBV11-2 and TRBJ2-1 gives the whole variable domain EAGVAQSPRYKIIEKRQSVAFWCNPISGHATLYWYQQILGQGPKLLIQFQNNGVVDDSQLPKDRFSAERLKGVDSTLKIQPAKLEDSAVYLCASSLETGGSSYNEQFFGPGTRLTVL.

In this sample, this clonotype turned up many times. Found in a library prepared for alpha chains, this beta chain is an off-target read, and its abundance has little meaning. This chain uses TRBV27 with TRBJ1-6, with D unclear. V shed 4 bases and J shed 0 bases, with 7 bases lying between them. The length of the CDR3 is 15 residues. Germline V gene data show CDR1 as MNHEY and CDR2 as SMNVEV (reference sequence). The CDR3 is CASSWESSYNSPLHF. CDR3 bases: TGTGCCAGCAGTTGGGAGAGCTCCTATAATTCACCCCTCCACTTT.

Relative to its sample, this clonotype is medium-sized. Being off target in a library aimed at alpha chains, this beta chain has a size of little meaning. The CDR3 is CASSPNRAMNTEAFF. CDR3 sequence (DNA): TGCGCCAGCAGCCCCAACAGGGCCATGAACACTGAAGCTTTCTTT. The chain employs TRBV5-1 and TRBJ1-1; D perhaps matches TRBD1 (6 bases). V lost 4 bases and J 0 bases, leaving 13 bases between the germline ends. Germline CDR1 reads SGHRS; CDR2 reads YFSETQ. The CDR3 runs to 15 residues.

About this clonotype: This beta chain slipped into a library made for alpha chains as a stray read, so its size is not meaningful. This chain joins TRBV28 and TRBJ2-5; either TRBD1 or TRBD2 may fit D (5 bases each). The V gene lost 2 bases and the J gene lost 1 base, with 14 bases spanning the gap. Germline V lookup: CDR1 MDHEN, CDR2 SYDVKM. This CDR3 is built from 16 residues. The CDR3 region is CASSLVGGVGQETQYF. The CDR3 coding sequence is TGTGCCAGCAGTTTAGTTGGGGGAGTCGGCCAAGAGACCCAGTACTTC.

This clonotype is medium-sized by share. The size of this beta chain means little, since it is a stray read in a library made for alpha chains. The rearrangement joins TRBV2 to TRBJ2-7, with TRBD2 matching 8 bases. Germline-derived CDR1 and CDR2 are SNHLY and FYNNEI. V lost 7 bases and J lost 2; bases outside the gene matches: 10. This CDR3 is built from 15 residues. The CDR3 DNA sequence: TGTGCCAGCATGAAGGACCTAGCGGGCGCCTACGAGCAGTACTTC. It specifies CASMKDLAGAYEQYF.

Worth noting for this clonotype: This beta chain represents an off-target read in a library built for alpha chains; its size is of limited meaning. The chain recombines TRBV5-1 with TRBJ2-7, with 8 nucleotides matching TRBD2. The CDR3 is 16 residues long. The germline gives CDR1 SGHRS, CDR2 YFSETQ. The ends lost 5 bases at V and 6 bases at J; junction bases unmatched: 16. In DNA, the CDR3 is TGCGCCAGCAGTCTTCGACCGGGACTAGGAATAAGCGAGCAGTACTTC. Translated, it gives CASSLRPGLGISEQYF.

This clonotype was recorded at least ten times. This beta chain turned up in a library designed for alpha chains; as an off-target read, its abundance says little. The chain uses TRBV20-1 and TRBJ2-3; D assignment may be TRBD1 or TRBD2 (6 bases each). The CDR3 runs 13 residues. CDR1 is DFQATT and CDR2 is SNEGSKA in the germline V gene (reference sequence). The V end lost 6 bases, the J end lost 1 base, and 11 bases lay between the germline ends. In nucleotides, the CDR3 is TGCAGTGCCGCGAGGGGGGGCACAGATACGCAGTATTTT. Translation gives CSAARGGTDTQYF.

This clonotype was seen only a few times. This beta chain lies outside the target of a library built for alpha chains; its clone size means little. The CDR3: CASRETGNTGELFF. As DNA, the CDR3 is TGTGCCAGCAGGGAAACAGGGAACACCGGGGAGCTGTTTTTT. The chain carries TRBV11-2 and TRBJ2-2, with TRBD1 as a possible D gene (5 bases). CDR1 SGHAT and CDR2 FQNNGV come from the germline V gene. The CDR3 spans 14 residues. With 6 bases removed from V and 1 base from J, the gap between germline ends came to 9 bases.

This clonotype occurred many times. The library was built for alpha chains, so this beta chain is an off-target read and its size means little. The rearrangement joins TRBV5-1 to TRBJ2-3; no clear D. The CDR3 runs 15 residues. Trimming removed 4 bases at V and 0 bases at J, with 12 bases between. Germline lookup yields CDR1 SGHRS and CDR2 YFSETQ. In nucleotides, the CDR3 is TGCGCCAGCAGCGAAGGGTCTTCTAGCACAGATACGCAGTATTTT. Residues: CASSEGSSSTDTQYF. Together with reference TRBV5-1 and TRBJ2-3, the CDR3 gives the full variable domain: KAGVTQTPRYLIKTRGQQVTLSCSPISGHRSVSWYQQTPGQGLQFLFEYFSETQRNKGNFPGRFSGRQFSNSRSEMNVSTLELGDSALYLCASSEGSSSTDTQYFGPGTRLTVL.

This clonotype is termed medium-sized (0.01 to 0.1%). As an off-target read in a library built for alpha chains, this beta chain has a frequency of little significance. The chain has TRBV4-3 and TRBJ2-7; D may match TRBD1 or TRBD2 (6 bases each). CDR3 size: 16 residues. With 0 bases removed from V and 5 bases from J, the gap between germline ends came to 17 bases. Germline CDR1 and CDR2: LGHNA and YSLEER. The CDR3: CASSQDLGGSSDEQYF. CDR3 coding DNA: TGCGCCAGCAGCCAAGATCTAGGGGGGTCGAGCGACGAGCAGTACTTC.

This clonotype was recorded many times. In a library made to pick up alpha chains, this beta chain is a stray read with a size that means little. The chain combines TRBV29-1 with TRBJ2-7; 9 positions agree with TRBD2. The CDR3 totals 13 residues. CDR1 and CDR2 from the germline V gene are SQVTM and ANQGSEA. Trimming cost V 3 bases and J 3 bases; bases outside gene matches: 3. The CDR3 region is CSVDASGNYEQYF. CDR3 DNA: TGCAGCGTTGATGCTAGCGGGAACTACGAGCAGTACTTC.

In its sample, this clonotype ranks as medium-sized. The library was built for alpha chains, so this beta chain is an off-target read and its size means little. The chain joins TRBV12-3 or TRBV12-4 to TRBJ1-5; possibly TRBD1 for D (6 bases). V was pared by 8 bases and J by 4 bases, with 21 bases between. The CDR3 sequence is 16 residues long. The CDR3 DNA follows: TGTGCCAGCCACCCACAGGGTAAGAGGGAAAATCAGCCCCAGCATTTT. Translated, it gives CASHPQGKRENQPQHF.

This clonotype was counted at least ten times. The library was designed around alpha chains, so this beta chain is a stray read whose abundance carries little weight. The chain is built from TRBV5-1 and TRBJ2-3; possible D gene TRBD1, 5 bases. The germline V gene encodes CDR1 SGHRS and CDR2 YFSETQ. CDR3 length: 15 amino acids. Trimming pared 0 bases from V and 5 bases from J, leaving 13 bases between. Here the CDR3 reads CASSLGQGVIDTQYF. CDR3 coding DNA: TGCGCCAGCAGCTTGGGGCAGGGCGTGATAGATACGCAGTATTTT.

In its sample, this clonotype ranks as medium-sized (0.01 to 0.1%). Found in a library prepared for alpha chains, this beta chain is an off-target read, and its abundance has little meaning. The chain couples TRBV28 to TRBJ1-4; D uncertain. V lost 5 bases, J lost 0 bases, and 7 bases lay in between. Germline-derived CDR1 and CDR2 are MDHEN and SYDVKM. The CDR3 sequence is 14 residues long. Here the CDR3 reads CASSGSPTNEKLFF. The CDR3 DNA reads TGTGCCAGCAGTGGATCCCCAACTAATGAAAAACTGTTTTTT. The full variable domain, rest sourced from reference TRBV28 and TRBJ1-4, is DVKVTQSSRYLVKRTGEKVFLECVQDMDHENMFWYRQDPGLGLRLIYFSYDVKMKEKGDIPEGYSVSREKKERFSLILESASTNQTSMYLCASSGSPTNEKLFFGSGTQLSVL.

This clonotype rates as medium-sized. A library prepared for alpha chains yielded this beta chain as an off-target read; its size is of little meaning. In nucleotides, the CDR3 is TGTGCCAGCAGTCCGCGGGAGAGGTCAGATACGCAGTATTTT. It specifies CASSPRERSDTQYF. The gene calls are TRBV12-3 or TRBV12-4 and TRBJ2-3; TRBD2 aligns across 7 bases. The CDR3 loop spans 14 amino acids. With V trimmed by 5 bases and J by 4 bases, 6 bases remained unmatched.

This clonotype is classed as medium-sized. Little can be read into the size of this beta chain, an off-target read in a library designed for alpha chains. The CDR3 sequence is CASSLRIAGGINEQFF. CDR3 nucleotides: TGTGCCAGCAGTTTGAGGATAGCGGGAGGGATTAATGAGCAGTTCTTC. This chain links TRBV12-3 or TRBV12-4 with TRBJ2-1; 11 nucleotides match TRBD2. The CDR3 consists of 16 residues. V lost 3 bases and J lost 7; bases outside the gene matches: 8.

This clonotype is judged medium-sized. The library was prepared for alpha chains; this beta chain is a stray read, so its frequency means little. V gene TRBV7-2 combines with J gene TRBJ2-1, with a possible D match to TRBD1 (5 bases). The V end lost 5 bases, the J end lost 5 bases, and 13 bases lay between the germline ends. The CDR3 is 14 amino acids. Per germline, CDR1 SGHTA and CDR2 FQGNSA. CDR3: CASSPPGRDNEQFF. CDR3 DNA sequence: TGTGCCAGCAGCCCCCCGGGCAGGGACAATGAGCAGTTCTTC.

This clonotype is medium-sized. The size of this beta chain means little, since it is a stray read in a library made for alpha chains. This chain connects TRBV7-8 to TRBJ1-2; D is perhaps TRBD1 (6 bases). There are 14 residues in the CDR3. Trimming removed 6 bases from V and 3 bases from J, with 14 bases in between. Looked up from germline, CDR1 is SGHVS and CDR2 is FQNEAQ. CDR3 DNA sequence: TGTGCCAGCAGTTACGGACAGCTCTACTATGGCTACACCTTC. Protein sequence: CASSYGQLYYGYTF.

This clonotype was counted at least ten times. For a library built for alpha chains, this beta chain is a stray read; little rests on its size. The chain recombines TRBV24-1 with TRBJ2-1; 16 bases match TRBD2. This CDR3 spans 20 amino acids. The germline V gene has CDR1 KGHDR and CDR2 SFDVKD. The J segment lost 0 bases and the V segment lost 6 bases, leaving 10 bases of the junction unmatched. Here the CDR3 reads CATSSPPGLAGGSSYNEQFF. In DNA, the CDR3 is TGTGCCACCAGTTCTCCACCGGGACTAGCGGGAGGGAGCTCCTACAATGAGCAGTTCTTC.

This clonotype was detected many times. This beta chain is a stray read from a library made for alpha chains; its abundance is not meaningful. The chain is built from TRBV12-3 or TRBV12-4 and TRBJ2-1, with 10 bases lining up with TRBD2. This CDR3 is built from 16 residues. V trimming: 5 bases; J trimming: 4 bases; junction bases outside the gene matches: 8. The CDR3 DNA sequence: TGTGCCAGCAGTCCCCCGGGACTAGCGTTTTACAATGAGCAGTTCTTC. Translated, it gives CASSPPGLAFYNEQFF.

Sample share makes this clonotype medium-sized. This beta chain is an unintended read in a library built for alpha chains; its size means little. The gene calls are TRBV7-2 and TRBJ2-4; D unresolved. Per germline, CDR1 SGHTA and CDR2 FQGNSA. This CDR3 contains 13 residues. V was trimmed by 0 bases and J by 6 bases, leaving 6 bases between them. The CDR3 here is CASSLAGPNIQYF. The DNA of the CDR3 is TGTGCCAGCAGCTTAGCAGGCCCAAACATTCAGTACTTC.

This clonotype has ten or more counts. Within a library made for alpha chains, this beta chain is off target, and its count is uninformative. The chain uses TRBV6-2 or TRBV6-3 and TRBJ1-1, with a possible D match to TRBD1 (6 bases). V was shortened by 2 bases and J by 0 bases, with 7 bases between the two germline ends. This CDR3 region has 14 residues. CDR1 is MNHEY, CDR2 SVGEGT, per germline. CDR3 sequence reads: CASSYRGMNTEAFF. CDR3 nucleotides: TGTGCCAGCAGTTACAGGGGGATGAACACTGAAGCTTTCTTT.

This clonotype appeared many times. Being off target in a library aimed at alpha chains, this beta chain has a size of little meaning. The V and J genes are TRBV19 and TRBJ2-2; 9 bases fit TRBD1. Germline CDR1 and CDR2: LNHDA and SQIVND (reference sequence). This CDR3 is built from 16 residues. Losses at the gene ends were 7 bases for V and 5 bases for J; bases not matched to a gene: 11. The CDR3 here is CASTPTDRGRTGELFF. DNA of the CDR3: TGTGCCAGTACCCCAACGGACAGGGGAAGGACCGGGGAGCTGTTTTTT.

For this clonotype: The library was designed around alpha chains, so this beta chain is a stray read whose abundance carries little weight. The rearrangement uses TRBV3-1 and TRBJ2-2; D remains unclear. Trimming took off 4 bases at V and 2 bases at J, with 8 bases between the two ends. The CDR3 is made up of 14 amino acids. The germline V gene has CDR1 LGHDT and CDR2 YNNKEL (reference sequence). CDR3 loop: CASSPTQNTGELFF. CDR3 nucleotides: TGTGCCAGCAGCCCGACTCAAAACACCGGGGAGCTGTTTTTT.

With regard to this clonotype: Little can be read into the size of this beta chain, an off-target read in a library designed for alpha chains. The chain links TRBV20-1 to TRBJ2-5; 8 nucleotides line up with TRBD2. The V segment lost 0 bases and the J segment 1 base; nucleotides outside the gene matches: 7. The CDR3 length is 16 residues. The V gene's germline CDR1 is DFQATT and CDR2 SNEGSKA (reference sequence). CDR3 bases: TGCAGTGCTAGAGATTTGGCTAGCGGGCTCCAAGAGACCCAGTACTTC. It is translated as CSARDLASGLQETQYF.

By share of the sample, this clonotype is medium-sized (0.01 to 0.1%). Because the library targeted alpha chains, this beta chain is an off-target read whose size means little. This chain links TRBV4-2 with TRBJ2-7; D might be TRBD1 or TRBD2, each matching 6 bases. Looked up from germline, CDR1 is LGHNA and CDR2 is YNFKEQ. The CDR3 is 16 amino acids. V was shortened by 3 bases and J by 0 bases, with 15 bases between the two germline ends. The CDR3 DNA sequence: TGTGCCAGCAGCCATCCCCCAGAGGGGGGCTCCTACGAGCAGTACTTC. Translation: CASSHPPEGGSYEQYF.